These 5 T cell receptor beta chains were all obtained from the same sample, sequenced in a study of OX40 agonist ivuxolimab in advanced cancers. The repertoire was sequenced with immunoSEQ multiplex PCR; TCRdb's copy has only in-frame clones and lacks some. Of fewer than 35,000 clones listed, around 87% are singletons. The sample here was CD4+ or CD8+ T cells sorted from blood, taken in a trial of the OX40 agonist ivuxolimab. All receptors come from an adult with an advanced solid tumor such as melanoma, head and neck, liver or kidney cancer.

This clone was detected once. Other nucleotide sequences from this sample produce the same CDR3. The gene calls are TRBV27 and TRBJ2-3; 10 positions match TRBD1. The CDR3 is 15 residues long. Germline lookup yields CDR1 MNHEY and CDR2 SMNVEV (reference sequence). Trimming took 2 bases from V and 2 from J; bases not matched to a gene: 1. The CDR3 here is CASSLGTGATDTQYF. The CDR3 DNA is TGTGCCAGCAGTTTAGGGACAGGGGCCACAGATACGCAGTATTTT.

This chain uses TRBV7-2 with TRBJ2-3, with TRBD2 matching over 9 bases. V lost 1 base and J lost 4; bases outside the gene matches: 6. CDR1 and CDR2 from the germline V gene are SGHTA and FQGNSA. The CDR3 spans 16 residues. The CDR3 is CASSLVAGGPPDTQYF. CDR3 bases: TGTGCCAGCAGCTTAGTTGCGGGAGGGCCCCCAGATACGCAGTATTTT.

This clone has only a few counts. The chain employs TRBV16 and TRBJ1-1; D is perhaps TRBD1 (5 bases). The V gene's germline CDR1 is KGHSY and CDR2 FQNENV. The V gene lost 3 bases and the J gene lost 1 base, with 9 bases spanning the gap. The CDR3 totals 14 residues. DNA of the CDR3: TGTGCCAGCAGCCACATGGGGGGGAACACTGAAGCTTTCTTT. It specifies CASSHMGGNTEAFF.

The chain is built from TRBV14 and TRBJ2-7, with 7 positions matching TRBD1. Germline-derived CDR1 and CDR2 are SGHDN and FVKESK. The ends lost 3 bases at V and 3 bases at J; junction bases unmatched: 8. The CDR3 extends over 15 amino acids. CDR3: CASSHDTGVGYEQYF. The CDR3 region has the DNA TGTGCCAGCAGCCACGACACAGGGGTAGGCTACGAGCAGTACTTC.

The chain carries TRBV9 and TRBJ2-7; a weak D match, TRBD1 (5 bases). Germline V gene sequence: CDR1 SGDLS, CDR2 YYNGEE. Trimming took 4 bases from V and 5 from J, leaving 7 bases between them. The CDR3 runs 11 residues. The CDR3 DNA reads TGTGCCAGCAGCCAGGGTAACGAGCAGTACTTC. Translated, it gives CASSQGNEQYF.